This T cell receptor (beta chain) came from a study of shared clonotypes between healthy human individuals. As processed by the authors: ImmunoSEQ yielded junction-only sequences lacking quality scores, so filtering differed. Produced via immunoSEQ multiplex PCR; TCRdb's table is partial and in-frame only. That table supplies the V and J calls and clone size; D and trimming were determined from the DNA. The sample lists around 600,000 clones, roughly 95% occurring once. The CDR3 has 14 amino acids. V shed 0 bases, J shed 7 bases, and the junction held 3 bases outside the gene matches. CDR1 is SGHRS and CDR2 is YFSETQ in the germline V gene. Naive CD8 isolation took CD45RO-negative cells positively selected for CCR7 and excluded terminally differentiated effector memory CD45RA+ cells.

The specimen sequenced was naive CD8+ T cells sorted from blood. The V and J genes are TRBV5-1 and TRBJ1-4, with 7 bases aligning to TRBD1. The sequence was collected from a woman under 40 in good health. This CDR3 reads CASSLASGGEKLFF. The CDR3 nucleotides read TGCGCCAGCAGCTTGGCCTCAGGGGGTGAAAAACTGTTTTTT.